This T cell receptor beta chain was sequenced for a study of T cells in Graves' hyperthyroidism and ophthalmopathy. Study-level background: Specimen type is peripheral blood, collected at initial diagnosis prior to any treatment.

Overall study findings and caveats: Separation of ophthalmopathy from stable hyperthyroidism was achieved by a 13 V-J model.

Per the germline V gene, CDR1 is LGHNA and CDR2 is YSLEER. Between the trimmed V and J ends, which lost 0 bases and 7 bases, there was a span of 7 bases. This CDR3 spans 13 amino acids. This clonotype was recorded many times. Its antigen is undetermined. TCR beta CDR3 regions were amplified from RNA transcripts. Carried out on the TCR CDR3, a first-round RT-PCR used the HTBI primer set. TCRdb independently ran MiXCR on the multiplex PCR reads; one entry per CDR3 protein. The sample yields over 700,000 distinct CDR3 sequences, over 35% seen once. The receptor was derived from a woman in her thirties or forties with Graves' hyperthyroidism. V gene TRBV4-3 combines with J gene TRBJ1-5, with unresolved D. Sequenced input: blood. CDR3 sequence: CASSQDYRQPQHF. The CDR3, as DNA: TGCGCCAGCAGCCAAGATTACCGGCAGCCCCAGCATTTT.